This T cell receptor (beta chain) was obtained from a study of technical replicates of blood from a handful of donors. Trimming cost V 6 bases and J 3 bases, with 11 bases left between them. The CDR3 has 13 residues. Per the germline V gene, CDR1 is MNHEY and CDR2 is SVGAGI. Sequencing was performed with immunoSEQ multiplex PCR; in TCRdb, only in-frame clones are kept and a portion is missing. Of 75,000 to 85,000 clones listed, around four fifths are singletons. The TCR sequence derives from a human donor in good health. Some clones in this sample may be carry-over from other donors' samples. The V call is TRBV6-5, the J call TRBJ1-2; D perhaps matches TRBD1 (5 bases). Specimen: PBMCs. CDR3 nucleotide sequence: TGTGCCAGCAGACCCCCGACAGACTATGGCTACACCTTC. Amino acids: CASRPPTDYGYTF.